A few counts support the clone carrying this TCR beta chain. The antigen is not known. Attachment of unique molecular identifiers to individual cDNA molecules was performed. MiXCR, applied by TCRdb to the 5' RACE reads, yields one record per CDR3 protein. The top ten hold around 1.4% of the sample, which has 55,000 or so distinct CDR3 sequences, around 12% seen once. This CDR3 is built from 15 residues. CDR1 SGHTA and CDR2 FQGNSA come from the germline V gene. V gave up 5 bases and J gave up 4 bases, with 18 bases separating them. The sample is drawn from a study of early T cells in non-severe SARS-CoV-2 infection. Study-wide background: The chains were unpaired, and the sequenced material was bulk RNA from unsorted whole blood.

Study-wide findings and caveats: VDJdb matching skewed toward anti-spike CD8 responses, missing private and CD4 specificities.

Sequenced input: whole blood. V gene TRBV7-2 combines with J gene TRBJ2-7; D is uncertain. The clonotype was recovered from an adult who was a healthcare worker with PCR-confirmed SARS-CoV-2 infection or an uninfected control (not recorded which). The CDR3 loop reads CASSLTDRVGYEQYF. The CDR3 DNA reads as TGTGCCAGCAGCCTCACAGATCGGGTCGGGTACGAGCAGTACTTC.